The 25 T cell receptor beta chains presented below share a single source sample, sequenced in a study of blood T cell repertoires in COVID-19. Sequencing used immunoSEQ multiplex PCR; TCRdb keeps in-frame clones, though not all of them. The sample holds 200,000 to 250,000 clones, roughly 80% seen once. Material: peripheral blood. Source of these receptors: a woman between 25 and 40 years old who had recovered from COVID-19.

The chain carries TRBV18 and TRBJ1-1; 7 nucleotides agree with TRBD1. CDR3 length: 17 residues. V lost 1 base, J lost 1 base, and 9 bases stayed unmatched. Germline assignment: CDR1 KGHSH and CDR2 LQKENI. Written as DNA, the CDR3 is TGTGCCAGCTCACCACGGGCGACAGGGCCTGGGAACACTGAAGCTTTCTTT. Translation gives CASSPRATGPGNTEAFF.

CDR3 coding DNA: TGTGCCAGCAGCCCCGTTCCGGGACAGGAGACCGGGGAGCTGTTTTTT. Residues: CASSPVPGQETGELFF. The V call is TRBV11-2, the J call TRBJ2-2; 8 bases are a match to TRBD1. The ends lost 5 bases at V and 5 bases at J; junction bases unmatched: 10. The CDR3 length is 16 residues. The germline gives CDR1 SGHAT, CDR2 FQNNGV.

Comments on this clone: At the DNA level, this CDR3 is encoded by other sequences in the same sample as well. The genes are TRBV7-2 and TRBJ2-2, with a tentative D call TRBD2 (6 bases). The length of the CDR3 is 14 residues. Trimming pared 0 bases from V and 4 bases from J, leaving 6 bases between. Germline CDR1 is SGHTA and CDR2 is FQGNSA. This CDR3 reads CASSLAGGTGELFF. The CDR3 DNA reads TGTGCCAGCAGCTTAGCGGGGGGCACCGGGGAGCTGTTTTTT.

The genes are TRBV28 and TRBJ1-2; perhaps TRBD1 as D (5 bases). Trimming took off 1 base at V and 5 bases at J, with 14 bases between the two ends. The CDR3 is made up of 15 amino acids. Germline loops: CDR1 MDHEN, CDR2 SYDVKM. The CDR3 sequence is CASSLYHQGGYGYTF. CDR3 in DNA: TGTGCCAGCAGTTTATATCACCAGGGTGGTTATGGCTACACCTTC.

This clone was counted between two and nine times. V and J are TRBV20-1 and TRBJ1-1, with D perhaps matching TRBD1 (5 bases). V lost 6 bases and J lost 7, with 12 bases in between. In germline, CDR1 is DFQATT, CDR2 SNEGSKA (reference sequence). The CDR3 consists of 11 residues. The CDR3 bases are TGCAGTGCCCTTTGGGGCGGTGAAGCTTTCTTT. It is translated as CSALWGGEAFF.

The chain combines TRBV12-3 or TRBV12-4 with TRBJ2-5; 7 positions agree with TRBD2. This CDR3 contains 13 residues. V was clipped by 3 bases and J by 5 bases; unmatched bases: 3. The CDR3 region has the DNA TGTGCCAGCAGTTTCTCCGGGGGGGAGACCCAGTACTTC. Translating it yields CASSFSGGETQYF.

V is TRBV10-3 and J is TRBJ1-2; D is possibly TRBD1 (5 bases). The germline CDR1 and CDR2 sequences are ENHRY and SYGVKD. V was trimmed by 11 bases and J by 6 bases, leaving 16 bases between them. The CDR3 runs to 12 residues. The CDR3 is CAVLGGSDGYTF. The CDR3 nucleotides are TGTGCCGTCCTCGGGGGGAGTGATGGCTACACCTTC.

The CDR3 loop is CASSSSGTSGFYEQYF. CDR3 coding DNA: TGTGCCAGCAGCTCATCCGGGACTAGCGGGTTCTACGAGCAGTACTTC. V and J are TRBV13 and TRBJ2-7; 12 nucleotides align to TRBD2. CDR3 length: 16 residues. V gave up 4 bases and J gave up 3 bases; unmatched junction bases: 7. The germline CDR1 and CDR2 sequences are PRHDT and FYEKMQ (reference sequence).

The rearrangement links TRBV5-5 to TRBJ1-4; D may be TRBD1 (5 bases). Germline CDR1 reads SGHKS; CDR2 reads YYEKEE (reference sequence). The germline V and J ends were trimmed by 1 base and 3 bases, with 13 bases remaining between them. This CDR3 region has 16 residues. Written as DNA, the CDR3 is TGTGCCAGCAGCTTGCTGGCGGGGGTATCTAATGAAAAACTGTTTTTT. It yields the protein CASSLLAGVSNEKLFF.

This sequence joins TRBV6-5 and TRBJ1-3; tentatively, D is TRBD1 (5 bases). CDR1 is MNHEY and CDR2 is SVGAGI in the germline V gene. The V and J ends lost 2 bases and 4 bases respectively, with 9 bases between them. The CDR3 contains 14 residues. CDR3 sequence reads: CASSYVAGGNTIYF. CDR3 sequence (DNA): TGTGCCAGCAGTTACGTGGCAGGGGGAAACACCATATATTTT.

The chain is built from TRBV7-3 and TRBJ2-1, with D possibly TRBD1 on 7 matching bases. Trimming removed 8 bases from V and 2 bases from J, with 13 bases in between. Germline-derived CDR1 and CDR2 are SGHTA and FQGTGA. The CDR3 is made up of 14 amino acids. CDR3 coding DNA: TGTGCCAGCGGAGGGGGCGGGGCCTACAATGAGCAGTTCTTC. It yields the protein CASGGGGAYNEQFF.

CDR3 amino acids: CASSPPQGQETQYF. The CDR3 DNA follows: TGTGCCAGCTCACCACCCCAGGGCCAAGAGACCCAGTACTTC. This chain joins TRBV18 and TRBJ2-5; TRBD1 might be the D (5 bases). The CDR3 runs 14 residues. Per the germline V gene, CDR1 is KGHSH and CDR2 is LQKENI. The V end lost 0 bases, the J end lost 1 base, and 6 bases lay between the germline ends.

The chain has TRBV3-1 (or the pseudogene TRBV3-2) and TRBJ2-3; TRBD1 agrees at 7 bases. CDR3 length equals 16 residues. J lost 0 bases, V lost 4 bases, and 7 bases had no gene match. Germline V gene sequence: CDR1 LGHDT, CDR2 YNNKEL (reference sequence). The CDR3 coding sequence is TGTGCCAGCAGCCCCCGGGACAGTTTAAGCACAGATACGCAGTATTTT. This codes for CASSPRDSLSTDTQYF.

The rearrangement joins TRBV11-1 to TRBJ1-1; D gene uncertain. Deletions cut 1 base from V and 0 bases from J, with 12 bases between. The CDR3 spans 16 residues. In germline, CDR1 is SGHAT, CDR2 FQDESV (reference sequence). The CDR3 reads CASSLGLAFLNTEAFF. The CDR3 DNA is TGTGCCAGCAGCTTAGGGCTAGCTTTTTTGAACACTGAAGCTTTCTTT.

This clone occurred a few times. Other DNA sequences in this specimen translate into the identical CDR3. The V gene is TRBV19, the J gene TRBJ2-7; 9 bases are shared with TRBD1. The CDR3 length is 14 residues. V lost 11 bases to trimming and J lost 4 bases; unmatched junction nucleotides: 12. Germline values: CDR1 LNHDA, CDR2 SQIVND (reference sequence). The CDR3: CASTPGQGYYEQYF. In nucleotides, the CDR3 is TGTGCCTCAACACCGGGACAGGGTTATTACGAGCAGTACTTC.

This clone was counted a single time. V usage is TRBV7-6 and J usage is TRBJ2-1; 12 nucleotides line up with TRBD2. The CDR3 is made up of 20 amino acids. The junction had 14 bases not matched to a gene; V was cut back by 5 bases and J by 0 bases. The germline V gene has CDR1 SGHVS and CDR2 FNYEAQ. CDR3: CASSRKKLAGGPTSYNEQFF. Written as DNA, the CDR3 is TGTGCCAGCAGCCGGAAAAAACTAGCGGGGGGCCCAACCTCCTACAATGAGCAGTTCTTC. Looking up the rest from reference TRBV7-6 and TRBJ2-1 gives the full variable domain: GAGVSQSPRYKVTKRGQDVALRCDPISGHVSLYWYRQALGQGPEFLTYFNYEAQQDKSGLPNDRFSAERPEGSISTLTIQRTEQRDSAMYRCASSRKKLAGGPTSYNEQFFGPGTRLTVL.

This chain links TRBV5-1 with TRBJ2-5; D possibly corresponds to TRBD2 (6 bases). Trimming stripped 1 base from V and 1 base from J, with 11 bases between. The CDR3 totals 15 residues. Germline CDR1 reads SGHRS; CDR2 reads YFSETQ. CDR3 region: CASSLMGGFQETQYF. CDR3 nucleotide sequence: TGCGCCAGCAGCTTGATGGGAGGATTCCAAGAGACCCAGTACTTC. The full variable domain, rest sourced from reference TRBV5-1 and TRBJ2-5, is KAGVTQTPRYLIKTRGQQVTLSCSPISGHRSVSWYQQTPGQGLQFLFEYFSETQRNKGNFPGRFSGRQFSNSRSEMNVSTLELGDSALYLCASSLMGGFQETQYFGPGTRLLVL.

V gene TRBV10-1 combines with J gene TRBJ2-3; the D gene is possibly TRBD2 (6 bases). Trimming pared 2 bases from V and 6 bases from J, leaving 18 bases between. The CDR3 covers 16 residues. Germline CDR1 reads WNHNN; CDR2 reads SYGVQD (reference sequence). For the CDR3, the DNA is TGCGCCAGCAGTGAGGGGGGGACCGCCTATAGGGATACGCAGTATTTT. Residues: CASSEGGTAYRDTQYF.

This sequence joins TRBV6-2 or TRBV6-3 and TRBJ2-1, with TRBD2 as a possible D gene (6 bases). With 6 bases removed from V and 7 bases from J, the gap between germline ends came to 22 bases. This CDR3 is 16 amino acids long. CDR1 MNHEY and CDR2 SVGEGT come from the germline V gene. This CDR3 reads CASRPEAGLWANEQFF. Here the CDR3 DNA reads TGTGCCAGCAGGCCTGAGGCGGGATTGTGGGCGAATGAGCAGTTCTTC.

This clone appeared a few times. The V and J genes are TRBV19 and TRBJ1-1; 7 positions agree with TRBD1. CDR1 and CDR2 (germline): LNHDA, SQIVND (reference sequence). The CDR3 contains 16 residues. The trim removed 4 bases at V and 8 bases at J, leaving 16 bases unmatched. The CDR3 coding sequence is TGTGCCAGTAGTAGAGGAACAGGGGCTCTGGGCTCGGAAGCTTTCTTT. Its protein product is CASSRGTGALGSEAFF.

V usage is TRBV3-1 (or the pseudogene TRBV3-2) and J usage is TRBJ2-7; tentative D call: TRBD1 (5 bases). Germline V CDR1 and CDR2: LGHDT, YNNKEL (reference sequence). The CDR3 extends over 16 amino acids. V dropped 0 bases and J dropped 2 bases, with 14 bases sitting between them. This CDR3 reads CASSQDHRRRPYEQYF. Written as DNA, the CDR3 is TGTGCCAGCAGCCAAGATCACAGGCGGCGGCCCTACGAGCAGTACTTC.

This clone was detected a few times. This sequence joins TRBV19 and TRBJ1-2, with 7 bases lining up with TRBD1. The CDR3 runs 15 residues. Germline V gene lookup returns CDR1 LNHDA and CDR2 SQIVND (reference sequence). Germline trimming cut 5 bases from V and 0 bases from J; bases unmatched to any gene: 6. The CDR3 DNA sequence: TGTGCCAGTAGTCCGGGGACAGCTACTAACTATGGCTACACCTTC. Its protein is CASSPGTATNYGYTF.

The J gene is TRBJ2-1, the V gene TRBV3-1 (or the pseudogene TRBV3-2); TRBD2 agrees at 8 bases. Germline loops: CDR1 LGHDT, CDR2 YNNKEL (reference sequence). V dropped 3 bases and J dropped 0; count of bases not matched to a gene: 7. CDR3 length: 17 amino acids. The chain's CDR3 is CASSQMAGGFSYNEQFF. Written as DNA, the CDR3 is TGTGCCAGCAGCCAGATGGCGGGAGGTTTCTCCTACAATGAGCAGTTCTTC.

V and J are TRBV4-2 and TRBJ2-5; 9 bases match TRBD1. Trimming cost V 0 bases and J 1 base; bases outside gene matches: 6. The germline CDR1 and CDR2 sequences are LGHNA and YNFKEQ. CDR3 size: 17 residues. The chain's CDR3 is CASSQDPTGGGQETQYF. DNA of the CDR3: TGTGCCAGCAGCCAAGATCCCACAGGGGGCGGCCAAGAGACCCAGTACTTC.

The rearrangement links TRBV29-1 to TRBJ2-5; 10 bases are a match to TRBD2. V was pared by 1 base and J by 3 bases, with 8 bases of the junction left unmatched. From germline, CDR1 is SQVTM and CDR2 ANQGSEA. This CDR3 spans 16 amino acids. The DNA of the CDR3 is TGCAGCGTTGAAGGAAAACGCCTAGCGGGAGAAGAGACCCAGTACTTC. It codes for CSVEGKRLAGEETQYF. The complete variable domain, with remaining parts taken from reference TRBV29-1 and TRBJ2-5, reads SAVISQKPSRDICQRGTSLTIQCQVDSQVTMMFWYRQQPGQSLTLIATANQGSEATYESGFVIDKFPISRPNLTFSTLTVSNMSPEDSSIYLCSVEGKRLAGEETQYFGPGTRLLVL.